The 29 T cell receptor beta chains below were found in one sample sequenced in a study of response to subunit inactivated influenza vaccine. TCRdb processed the RT-PCR reads anew with MiXCR; each CDR3 protein has one entry. The sample has hundreds of thousands of distinct CDR3 sequences; around 13% are singletons. The sample was PBMCs from blood, taken 14 to 15 days before vaccination. Receptor source: a man aged 50 to 59 who received an inactivated influenza vaccine.

This clonotype was observed at least ten times. The chain carries TRBV3-1 and TRBJ2-7; 7 nucleotides align to TRBD2. Trimming at V came to 6 bases and at J to 3 bases, leaving 5 bases not matched to a gene. The CDR3 has 13 residues. Germline V gene lookup returns CDR1 LGHDT and CDR2 YNNKEL (reference sequence). DNA for the CDR3: TGTGCCAGCAGGCGCGGGGGAGTCTACGAGCAGTACTTC. Translating gives CASRRGGVYEQYF.

The chain uses TRBV4-3 and TRBJ1-5, with 8 bases aligning to TRBD1. The CDR3 runs 16 residues. Germline loops: CDR1 LGHNA, CDR2 YSLEER. The V segment lost 0 bases and the J segment 11 bases; nucleotides outside the gene matches: 12. The CDR3, as DNA: TGCGCCAGCAGCCAAGATTTGGGGCAGGGGGCTCTGTCCCAGCATTTT. Translation: CASSQDLGQGALSQHF.

This chain connects TRBV7-9 to TRBJ1-2, with TRBD1 matching over 8 bases. From germline, CDR1 is SEHNR and CDR2 FQNEAQ (reference sequence). The CDR3 has 15 amino acids. The V segment lost 5 bases and the J segment 2 bases; nucleotides outside the gene matches: 7. The CDR3 loop is CASSPTGTGNYGYTF. For the CDR3, the DNA is TGTGCCAGCAGCCCTACCGGGACAGGAAACTATGGCTACACCTTC.

Ten or more counts support this clonotype. This chain uses TRBV12-3 or TRBV12-4 with TRBJ2-1; TRBD1 matches at 9 bases. With 5 bases clipped from V and 9 bases from J, the junction kept 11 bases outside the gene matches. The CDR3 loop spans 15 amino acids. The CDR3: CASSPPGTGRSEQFF. Here the CDR3 DNA reads TGTGCCAGCAGTCCCCCCGGGACAGGGAGGAGTGAGCAGTTCTTC.

The sample holds a few counts of this clonotype. The chain carries TRBV6-1 and TRBJ2-7, with 8 bases aligning to TRBD1. CDR3 length: 15 residues. J was trimmed by 1 base and V by 5 bases; bases with no gene match: 7. CDR1 and CDR2 (germline): MNHNS, SASEGT. CDR3: CASSQGDRRSYEQYF. CDR3 DNA: TGTGCCAGCAGTCAAGGGGACAGGAGATCCTACGAGCAGTACTTC.

The chain joins TRBV27 to TRBJ2-5; 9 bases map to TRBD2. CDR1 MNHEY and CDR2 SMNVEV come from the germline V gene (reference sequence). The V gene end was trimmed by 3 bases and the J gene end by 4 bases; junction bases not matched to a gene: 3. The CDR3 consists of 14 residues. DNA for the CDR3: TGTGCCAGCAGTTTCGCGGGAGGGGGAGAGACCCAGTACTTC. Its translation is CASSFAGGGETQYF.

The CDR3 coding sequence is TGTGCCAGCAGTTTATGGTCCTTCCAAGGGGGCTACACCTTC. This translates into CASSLWSFQGGYTF. The chain uses TRBV28 and TRBJ1-2; D unclear. V dropped 0 bases and J dropped 8 bases, with 13 bases sitting between them. The CDR3 consists of 14 residues. The germline CDR1 and CDR2 sequences are MDHEN and SYDVKM.

The chain uses TRBV19 and TRBJ2-5; the match to TRBD1 covers 7 bases. Germline assignment: CDR1 LNHDA and CDR2 SQIVND (reference sequence). V shed 1 base, J shed 5 bases, and the junction held 10 bases outside the gene matches. CDR3 size: 16 residues. The CDR3 region is CASSIAVSTRGETQYF. As DNA, the CDR3 is TGTGCCAGTAGTATAGCAGTCTCGACCAGGGGGGAGACCCAGTACTTC.

This chain connects TRBV10-2 to TRBJ2-3; 10 nucleotides line up with TRBD2. There are 18 residues in the CDR3. Per the germline V gene, CDR1 is WSHSY and CDR2 is SAAADI. V was clipped by 6 bases and J by 0 bases; unmatched bases: 12. The CDR3 reads CASRGLARGLSSTDTQYF. DNA for the CDR3: TGCGCCAGCAGGGGACTAGCGCGCGGACTCTCTAGCACAGATACGCAGTATTTT.

The V and J genes are TRBV10-3 and TRBJ2-5; TRBD1 agrees at 7 bases. Per the germline V gene, CDR1 is ENHRY and CDR2 is SYGVKD. The CDR3 is made up of 17 amino acids. Unmatched junction bases numbered 10, after V lost 2 bases and J lost 1 base. The CDR3 spells CAISEADRDRAQETQYF. CDR3 sequence (DNA): TGTGCCATCAGTGAGGCCGATCGAGACAGGGCCCAAGAGACCCAGTACTTC.

This clonotype appeared a few times. The rearrangement uses TRBV12-3 or TRBV12-4 and TRBJ1-1, with 9 bases matching TRBD1. V lost 0 bases, J lost 4 bases, and 6 bases stayed unmatched. The CDR3 spans 16 residues. This CDR3 is CASSLAFTGGGTEAFF. The CDR3 bases are TGTGCCAGCAGTTTAGCCTTTACAGGGGGCGGCACTGAAGCTTTCTTT.

The CDR3 sequence: CASSLGSDRIYNEQFF. DNA of the CDR3: TGTGCCAGCAGCTTAGGGTCGGACAGGATATACAATGAGCAGTTCTTC. This chain links TRBV7-2 with TRBJ2-1; 7 nucleotides align to TRBD1. The V and J ends lost 1 base and 4 bases, in that order; junction bases with no gene match: 7. This CDR3 is built from 16 residues. Germline values: CDR1 SGHTA, CDR2 FQGNSA.

This clonotype was found a few times. The chain recombines TRBV7-8 with TRBJ1-4, with D unresolved. Per germline, CDR1 SGHVS and CDR2 FQNEAQ. Trimming stripped 1 base from V and 8 bases from J, with 14 bases between. This CDR3 has 15 residues. CDR3 coding DNA: TGTGCCAGCAGCTTAGGCACGGTCCTTAACGAAAAACTGTTTTTT. The encoded protein is CASSLGTVLNEKLFF. The entire variable domain, with the rest obtained from reference TRBV7-8 and TRBJ1-4, is as follows: GAGVSQSPRYKVAKRGQDVALRCDPISGHVSLFWYQQALGQGPEFLTYFQNEAQLDKSGLPSDRFFAERPEGSVSTLKIQRTQQEDSAVYLCASSLGTVLNEKLFFGSGTQLSVL.

This clonotype has a count of ten or more. The chain carries TRBV7-9 and TRBJ2-2, with D perhaps matching TRBD1 (5 bases). V was trimmed by 4 bases and J by 0 bases, leaving 9 bases between them. Germline CDR1 reads SEHNR; CDR2 reads FQNEAQ (reference sequence). The CDR3 sequence is 15 residues long. CDR3 DNA sequence: TGTGCCAGCAGCTCAGGGCTCGCGAACACCGGGGAGCTGTTTTTT. It translates to CASSSGLANTGELFF.

DNA for the CDR3: TGCAGCGTTGTACTAGTCCACGAGCAGTACTTC. This codes for CSVVLVHEQYF. V and J are TRBV29-1 and TRBJ2-7, with D possibly TRBD2 on 5 matching bases. The CDR3 is 11 residues long. Trimming left V 4 bases short and J 5 bases short, with 9 bases between. CDR1 is SQVTM and CDR2 is ANQGSEA in the germline V gene.

This clonotype was seen many times. The chain combines TRBV29-1 with TRBJ2-2, with TRBD1 as a possible D gene (5 bases). Germline CDR1 and CDR2: SQVTM and ANQGSEA. The CDR3 is 15 amino acids. V was clipped by 1 base and J by 5 bases, with 14 bases between them. CDR3 coding DNA: TGCAGCGTTGAAGTCTCCGACAGAGGAACCGGGGAGCTGTTTTTT. Protein product: CSVEVSDRGTGELFF.

The chain has TRBV14 and TRBJ2-7; 7 nucleotides align to TRBD1. Germline values: CDR1 SGHDN, CDR2 FVKESK. The CDR3 has 17 residues. Trimming at V came to 0 bases and at J to 6 bases, leaving 14 bases not matched to a gene. CDR3 sequence reads: CASSQDLRKGAHGEQYF. As DNA, the CDR3 is TGTGCCAGCAGCCAAGATCTTAGGAAGGGGGCGCATGGCGAGCAGTACTTC.

This clonotype was counted only a few times. The V call is TRBV4-2, the J call TRBJ1-5, with a tentative D call TRBD1 (5 bases). Between the trimmed V and J ends, which lost 6 bases and 1 base, there was a span of 13 bases. The CDR3 loop spans 15 amino acids. Germline CDR1 LGHNA, CDR2 YNFKEQ. In nucleotides, the CDR3 is TGTGCCAGCAGTCCGGGGGATCAAAGCAATCAGCCCCAGCATTTT. Its protein product is CASSPGDQSNQPQHF.

Remarks on this clonotype: A read error may account for a junction end that differs from germline. V and J are TRBV5-5 and TRBJ1-1; a possible D gene is TRBD1 (6 bases). The CDR3 length is 16 residues. CDR1 SGHKS and CDR2 YYEKEE come from the germline V gene (reference sequence). CDR3 nucleotides: TGTGCCGGCAGCTTGGCTCGTGGACAGCGGGGCACTGAAGCTTTCTTT. Translated: CAGSLARGQRGTEAFF.

The gene calls are TRBV6-2 or TRBV6-3 and TRBJ2-3, with no clear D. Trimming took 2 bases from V and 9 from J, leaving 12 bases between them. The CDR3 consists of 13 residues. Germline V gene data show CDR1 as MNHEY and CDR2 as SVGEGT. CDR3 DNA: TGTGCCAGCAGTTACGGGTTTGGAAGGACGCAGTATTTT. Protein product: CASSYGFGRTQYF.

This clonotype was counted many times. This rearrangement joins TRBV5-1 to TRBJ2-2; D may be TRBD1 or TRBD2 (5 bases each). V was pared by 6 bases and J by 4 bases, with 16 bases between. The CDR3 runs to 15 residues. Germline V gene sequence: CDR1 SGHRS, CDR2 YFSETQ. CDR3 region: CASTLDAGGTGELFF. In DNA, the CDR3 is TGCGCCAGCACCCTTGATGCTGGGGGCACCGGGGAGCTGTTTTTT. Complete variable domain (other parts from reference TRBV5-1 and TRBJ2-2): KAGVTQTPRYLIKTRGQQVTLSCSPISGHRSVSWYQQTPGQGLQFLFEYFSETQRNKGNFPGRFSGRQFSNSRSEMNVSTLELGDSALYLCASTLDAGGTGELFFGEGSRLTVL.

The rearrangement joins TRBV27 to TRBJ1-1; possible D gene TRBD1, 6 bases. This CDR3 has 15 residues. The ends were cut back, 3 bases at V and 3 bases at J, with 14 bases in the middle. CDR1 MNHEY and CDR2 SMNVEV come from the germline V gene (reference sequence). CDR3 nucleotides: TGTGCCAGCAGTTTTGAGGGGGGGGTCTACACTGAAGCTTTCTTT. Translated: CASSFEGGVYTEAFF.

At least ten counts were recorded for this clonotype. The V and J genes are TRBV7-2 and TRBJ2-7; a possible D gene is TRBD1 (6 bases). The CDR3 contains 13 residues. Trimming left V 8 bases short and J 3 bases short, with 14 bases between. Germline values: CDR1 SGHTA, CDR2 FQGNSA. The chain's CDR3 is CASGRTDFYEQYF. DNA of the CDR3: TGTGCCAGCGGTAGGACAGACTTCTACGAGCAGTACTTC. The variable domain in full, completed from reference TRBV7-2 and TRBJ2-7, reads GAGVSQSPSNKVTEKGKDVELRCDPISGHTALYWYRQSLGQGLEFLIYFQGNSAPDKSGLPSDRFSAERTGGSVSTLTIQRTQQEDSAVYLCASGRTDFYEQYFGPGTRLTVT.

This clonotype occurred a few times. The chain has TRBV5-1 and TRBJ1-5; possible D gene TRBD1, 5 bases. Trimming removed 4 bases from V and 9 bases from J, with 14 bases in between. This CDR3 comprises 13 residues. Germline loops: CDR1 SGHRS, CDR2 YFSETQ. CDR3: CASSVDGGGPQHF. The CDR3 region has the DNA TGCGCCAGCAGCGTTGACGGGGGTGGGCCCCAGCATTTT. Full variable domain (missing parts from reference TRBV5-1 and TRBJ1-5): KAGVTQTPRYLIKTRGQQVTLSCSPISGHRSVSWYQQTPGQGLQFLFEYFSETQRNKGNFPGRFSGRQFSNSRSEMNVSTLELGDSALYLCASSVDGGGPQHFGDGTRLSIL.

The chain uses TRBV20-1 and TRBJ1-5, with D hard to call. CDR3 length: 12 residues. Trimming took off 6 bases at V and 5 bases at J, with 11 bases between the two ends. Germline lookup yields CDR1 DFQATT and CDR2 SNEGSKA (reference sequence). CDR3 DNA: TGCAGTGCCCAGGAGCCAGATCAGCCCCAGCATTTT. Amino acids: CSAQEPDQPQHF.

The chain employs TRBV28 and TRBJ2-4; no clear D. V was shortened by 1 base and J by 0 bases, with 4 bases between the two germline ends. The CDR3 contains 14 residues. CDR1 and CDR2 (germline): MDHEN, SYDVKM. The CDR3 DNA follows: TGTGCCAGCAGTTTATACATAGCCAAAAACATTCAGTACTTC. Protein sequence: CASSLYIAKNIQYF. Looking up the rest from reference TRBV28 and TRBJ2-4 gives the full variable domain: DVKVTQSSRYLVKRTGEKVFLECVQDMDHENMFWYRQDPGLGLRLIYFSYDVKMKEKGDIPEGYSVSREKKERFSLILESASTNQTSMYLCASSLYIAKNIQYFGAGTRLSVL.

This clonotype was seen many times. The genes are TRBV5-5 and TRBJ2-3; no definite D call. The CDR3 is 14 residues long. Germline V gives CDR1 SGHKS, CDR2 YYEKEE (reference sequence). V lost 0 bases and J 3 bases, leaving 8 bases between the germline ends. This chain's CDR3 is CASSLEGMTDTQYF. The CDR3 nucleotides are TGTGCCAGCAGCTTGGAGGGCATGACAGATACGCAGTATTTT.

This clonotype was counted between two and nine times. The gene calls are TRBV5-1 and TRBJ2-3, with 10 bases that match TRBD1. This CDR3 contains 16 residues. Trimming took 0 bases from V and 3 from J; bases not matched to a gene: 4. The germline V gene has CDR1 SGHRS and CDR2 YFSETQ. The CDR3: CASSLERTGGTDTQYF. The CDR3 DNA is TGCGCCAGCAGCTTGGAGCGGACAGGGGGGACAGATACGCAGTATTTT.

This clonotype has just a few counts. The rearrangement links TRBV7-9 to TRBJ1-5, with D tentatively TRBD1 (6 bases). This CDR3 is 13 amino acids long. CDR1 is SEHNR, CDR2 FQNEAQ, per germline (reference sequence). Trimming stripped 4 bases from V and 7 bases from J, with 11 bases between. Written as DNA, the CDR3 is TGTGCCAGCAGCTGGTCAGGGGACCAGCCCCAGCATTTT. This translates into CASSWSGDQPQHF.